The 3 T cell receptor beta chains listed next were all sequenced from one sample in a study of T cell repertoires in cytomegalovirus infection. Their recognized antigens are unknown. TCRdb re-analysed the reads in MiXCR, keeping a single row per CDR3 protein. The sample includes 200,000 to 250,000 distinct CDR3 sequences, roughly 34% seen only once; the top ten take 55% to 60%. Sequences were derived from CD8+ T cells from cultured PBMCs, sampled from culture after CMV antigen stimulation. These receptor sequences come from a human donor in good health (CMV status not recorded). Some clones in this sample may be carry-over from other donors' samples.

This clonotype was recorded a few times. The chain combines TRBV6-1 with TRBJ2-7, with D maybe TRBD2 (6 bases). The germline gives CDR1 MNHNS, CDR2 SASEGT. The CDR3 totals 17 residues. V lost 2 bases, J lost 4 bases, and 21 bases lay in between. In DNA form, the CDR3 reads TGTGCCAGCAGTGAACCACGGTTCTTGGAGGGGAGTTACGAGCAGTACTTC. Translated: CASSEPRFLEGSYEQYF.

This sequence joins TRBV6-6 and TRBJ2-5; D not resolved. Per germline, CDR1 MNHNY and CDR2 SVGAGI (reference sequence). Trimming cost V 2 bases and J 1 base, with 8 bases left between them. The length of the CDR3 is 14 residues. CDR3 in DNA: TGTGCCAGCAGTTACGTGGTCCCCCAAGAGACCCAGTACTTC. It codes for CASSYVVPQETQYF.

This clonotype was found a few times. This sequence joins TRBV2 and TRBJ2-2; D is ambiguous. The CDR3 has 15 residues. Trimming cost V 8 bases and J 1 base, with 14 bases left between them. CDR1 SNHLY and CDR2 FYNNEI come from the germline V gene. This chain's CDR3 is CASDGFLGNTGELFF. The CDR3 bases are TGTGCCAGCGACGGTTTTCTTGGGAACACCGGGGAGCTGTTTTTT.